The present entry profiles one T cell receptor beta chain with its context. The data were taken from a study of blood T cell repertoires in COVID-19. As for the study in general: Collection of acute and convalescent COVID-19 samples took place in the United States, Italy and Spain. PBMCs, B-cell-depleted T cells, or T cells were the source of the cDNA or gDNA that made up the material.

Authors' data handling: Reference gene primer amplification in the assay estimated nucleated cell counts. Using immunoSEQ multiplex PCR, the repertoire was profiled, and TCRdb retains in-frame clones only, with some absent. V, J and clone size were drawn from that table, and D and trimming were deduced from the DNA. The table lists a few hundred thousand clones, roughly 90% of them singletons. Germline V gene data show CDR1 as SGHDN and CDR2 as FVKESK. V gave up 3 bases and J gave up 2 bases, with 16 bases separating them. The CDR3 totals 16 residues. This clonotype originated in a woman in her twenties or thirties with active or convalescent COVID-19. V is TRBV14 and J is TRBJ2-5; D is possibly TRBD2 (6 bases). The material sequenced was peripheral blood. Here the CDR3 reads CASSQMIGGPQETQYF. As DNA, the CDR3 is TGTGCCAGCAGCCAGATGATCGGGGGACCTCAAGAGACCCAGTACTTC.